The rows below give T cell receptor beta chains drawn from one sample of a study of cytomegalovirus exposure and HLA in healthy donors. Using immunoSEQ multiplex PCR, the repertoire was profiled, and TCRdb retains in-frame clones only, with some absent. The repertoire consists of about 160,000 clones, with 80% to 85% occurring once and the leading ten covering about 0.98%. The source material was PBMCs. The receptor source for this set is a girl aged 2-9 years in good health and CMV-seropositive. The conserved cysteine and the conserved F or W are not part of the CDR3 here. Fields, in order: V gene, J gene, CDR3 protein.

TRBV2,TRBJ1-2,ASSPRGNNYGYT
TRBV2,TRBJ1-5,ASSVAGDQPQH
TRBV6-5,TRBJ2-4,ASSPRGAGKNIQY
TRBV2,TRBJ1-5,ASSEGRGSQPQH
TRBV4-1,TRBJ2-3,ASSQVGRRRGDTQY
TRBV28,TRBJ2-7,ASSRKGVFRDPSGQY
TRBV19,TRBJ2-1,ASNDRTGRREGLLGEQF
TRBV4-1,TRBJ2-2,ASSQLAGDTGELF
TRBV9,TRBJ2-5,ASSGLGTGLETQY
TRBV2,TRBJ1-2,ASSEEGQGVYGYT
TRBV5-1,TRBJ2-3,ASSEGLARADTQY
TRBV5-8,TRBJ1-5,ASSFRQGWNQPQH
TRBV5-1,TRBJ2-7,ASSLGGQGRGEQY
TRBV28,TRBJ1-3,ASRGQDRVYSGNTIY
TRBV28,TRBJ2-2,ASSFVYRDRVIITGELF
TRBV12-5,TRBJ1-3,ASATGPPGGTGSGNTIY
TRBV4-1,TRBJ1-2,ASSQATLMDNHGYT
TRBV4-1,TRBJ2-7,ASSPGLAISYEQY
TRBV9,TRBJ2-4,ASSAHLGGAGNIQY
TRBV5-6,TRBJ2-5,ASSFPYQETQY
TRBV7-6,TRBJ1-1,ASSPTQRGNTEAF
TRBV7-2,TRBJ2-5,ASSLYRSREETQY
TRBV5-6,TRBJ2-3,ASSLIGGYLHTQY
TRBV2,TRBJ1-1,ASTRRGQGRVEAF
TRBV10-1,TRBJ2-3,ASSDIQGGTDTQY
TRBV30,TRBJ1-4,ALGALPTNEKLF